What follows are 16 T cell receptor beta chains derived from one specimen sequenced in a study of T cell clones after liver transplantation. Here immunoSEQ multiplex PCR was the method, and the copy in TCRdb shows in-frame clones only, minus some. The sample contains just under 60,000 clones, 70% of which appear only once. Sequenced here: CD4+ T cells from blood, sampled at the approximately 16-month timepoint. The receptors originated from a human patient who received a liver transplant. Some T cells may be graft donor cells.

The rearrangement uses TRBV5-6 and TRBJ1-3, with no clear D. The CDR3 covers 14 residues. Germline V gene data show CDR1 as SGHDT and CDR2 as YYEEEE. The germline V and J ends were trimmed by 2 bases and 3 bases, with 9 bases remaining between them. As DNA, the CDR3 is TGTGCCAGCAGCTTTCCGGGCAGTGGAAACACCATATATTTT. Translating gives CASSFPGSGNTIYF. The full variable domain, rest sourced from reference TRBV5-6 and TRBJ1-3, is DAGVTQSPTHLIKTRGQQVTLRCSPKSGHDTVSWYQQALGQGPQFIFQYYEEEERQRGNFPDRFSGHQFPNYSSELNVNALLLGDSALYLCASSFPGSGNTIYFGEGSWLTVV.

The CDR3 reads CASSQDRFGNSPLHF. The CDR3 region has the DNA TGTGCCAGCAGCCAGGACAGGTTCGGCAATTCACCCCTCCACTTT. This chain links TRBV27 with TRBJ1-6; 7 bases line up with TRBD1. Germline values: CDR1 MNHEY, CDR2 SMNVEV (reference sequence). This CDR3 spans 15 amino acids. J was trimmed by 7 bases and V by 6 bases; bases with no gene match: 9.

In DNA, the CDR3 is TGTGCCAGCTCCCAAATTCCAGGGGGAGCGGGCAGGAACACTGAAGCTTTCTTT. It codes for CASSQIPGGAGRNTEAFF. This rearrangement joins TRBV18 to TRBJ1-1; 7 nucleotides match TRBD1. In germline, CDR1 is KGHSH, CDR2 LQKENI. This CDR3 region has 18 residues. V gave up 6 bases and J gave up 1 base; unmatched junction bases: 17.

Ten or more counts support this clone. CDR3 residues: CASTRSGRPYEQYV. The CDR3 nucleotides read TGTGCCAGCACGCGAAGCGGGAGGCCTTACGAGCAGTACGTC. The chain links TRBV2 to TRBJ2-7, with TRBD2 identical over 9 bases. In germline, CDR1 is SNHLY, CDR2 FYNNEI. CDR3 length: 14 residues. Trimming removed 7 bases from V and 4 bases from J; junction bases left unmatched: 8.

The chain links TRBV7-7 to TRBJ1-2; 8 bases are a match to TRBD1. V lost 4 bases, J lost 4 bases, and 8 bases stayed unmatched. The CDR3 length is 15 residues. Per the germline V gene, CDR1 is SSHAT and CDR2 is FNYEAQ (reference sequence). CDR3: CASSSNRGMAYGYTF. Here the CDR3 DNA reads TGTGCCAGCAGCTCAAACAGGGGGATGGCCTATGGCTACACCTTC.

This clone was counted ten times or more. This chain links TRBV19 with TRBJ2-2, with TRBD2 identical over 9 bases. The CDR3 loop spans 16 amino acids. J was trimmed by 1 base and V by 6 bases; bases with no gene match: 6. Germline-derived CDR1 and CDR2 are LNHDA and SQIVND (reference sequence). This CDR3 reads CASRTRLAVNTGELFF. CDR3 in DNA: TGTGCCAGTAGGACTAGACTAGCGGTGAACACCGGGGAGCTGTTTTTT.

This clone was counted between two and nine times. V gene TRBV28 combines with J gene TRBJ1-2, with a weak D call TRBD1 (5 bases). The germline V gene encodes CDR1 MDHEN and CDR2 SYDVKM. Deletions cut 6 bases from V and 7 bases from J, with 24 bases between. The CDR3 is 16 amino acids. The DNA for the CDR3 is TGTGCCAGCAGCAAGTTTGTCGGGGGTCTTTCAGTTGGCTACACCTTC. As protein: CASSKFVGGLSVGYTF.

This clone was picked up a small number of times. This sequence joins TRBV29-1 and TRBJ2-4, with unresolved D. V was clipped by 0 bases and J by 9 bases, with 12 bases between them. The CDR3 has 13 amino acids. The germline gives CDR1 SQVTM, CDR2 ANQGSEA. The CDR3 protein is CSVEDVTEGIQYF. CDR3 bases: TGCAGCGTTGAAGATGTTACGGAAGGCATTCAGTACTTC. Full variable domain (outside the CDR3, taken from reference TRBV29-1 and TRBJ2-4): SAVISQKPSRDICQRGTSLTIQCQVDSQVTMMFWYRQQPGQSLTLIATANQGSEATYESGFVIDKFPISRPNLTFSTLTVSNMSPEDSSIYLCSVEDVTEGIQYFGAGTRLSVL.

The genes are TRBV15 and TRBJ2-2; D gene unclear. The germline V and J ends were trimmed by 1 base and 1 base, with 7 bases remaining between them. CDR1 and CDR2 (germline): LNHNV, YYDKDF (reference sequence). This CDR3 contains 15 residues. The CDR3 is CATSRVQVNTGELFF. The DNA for the CDR3 is TGTGCCACCAGCAGAGTACAAGTGAACACCGGGGAGCTGTTTTTT.

The chain joins TRBV19 to TRBJ2-1; D may be TRBD1 or TRBD2 (6 bases each). CDR3 size: 16 residues. Germline CDR1 and CDR2: LNHDA and SQIVND (reference sequence). The ends were cut back, 3 bases at V and 0 bases at J, with 12 bases in the middle. This chain's CDR3 is CASSMGAGLSYNEQFF. Here the CDR3 DNA reads TGTGCCAGTAGTATGGGGGCGGGACTCTCCTACAATGAGCAGTTCTTC.

The J gene is TRBJ2-7, the V gene TRBV13; 11 bases agree with TRBD2. The junction had 5 bases not matched to a gene; V was cut back by 5 bases and J by 2 bases. This CDR3 has 15 amino acids. CDR1 is PRHDT, CDR2 FYEKMQ, per germline (reference sequence). The CDR3 DNA is TGTGCCAGCAGCACGGGACTAGCGGAGCCCTACGAGCAGTACTTC. Translation: CASSTGLAEPYEQYF. Filled out from reference TRBV13 and TRBJ2-7, the complete variable domain reads AAGVIQSPRHLIKEKRETATLKCYPIPRHDTVYWYQQGPGQDPQFLISFYEKMQSDKGSIPDRFSAQQFSDYHSELNMSSLELGDSALYFCASSTGLAEPYEQYFGPGTRLTVT.

The chain couples TRBV10-1 to TRBJ2-1, with 12 bases fitting TRBD1. Germline V gives CDR1 WNHNN, CDR2 SYGVQD (reference sequence). CDR3 length: 15 amino acids. V lost 3 bases, J lost 6 bases, and 3 bases stayed unmatched. For the CDR3, the DNA is TGCGCCAGCAGTGACGGGACAGGGGGCTTCAATGAGCAGTTCTTC. Its protein is CASSDGTGGFNEQFF.

This clone was counted between two and nine times. The chain employs TRBV11-2 and TRBJ2-2; no clear D gene. This CDR3 contains 14 residues. Germline lookup yields CDR1 SGHAT and CDR2 FQNNGV. Trimming took off 1 base at V and 5 bases at J, with 8 bases between the two ends. The CDR3: CASSLGQETGELFF. The CDR3 nucleotides read TGTGCCAGCAGCTTAGGCCAGGAGACCGGGGAGCTGTTTTTT.

J is TRBJ2-5 and V is TRBV28; D remains unclear. From germline, CDR1 is MDHEN and CDR2 SYDVKM. The CDR3 contains 14 residues. Trimming removed 3 bases at V and 3 bases at J, with 11 bases between. The CDR3 here is CASSFRTVKETQYF. CDR3 nucleotides: TGTGCCAGCAGTTTTCGTACAGTTAAAGAGACCCAGTACTTC.

The V gene is TRBV5-1, the J gene TRBJ2-7; 9 nucleotides align to TRBD2. V shed 3 bases and J 3 bases; nucleotides not matched to a gene: 10. The CDR3 covers 16 residues. In germline, CDR1 is SGHRS, CDR2 YFSETQ. CDR3 DNA: TGCGCCAGCAGCTCAGGCGGGACTAGCTCACACTACGAGCAGTACTTC. This codes for CASSSGGTSSHYEQYF.

The genes are TRBV6-5 and TRBJ1-1; D gene ambiguous. Germline V gene lookup returns CDR1 MNHEY and CDR2 SVGAGI. Trimming shortened V by 0 bases and J by 1 base, and 6 bases separated the two germline ends. The CDR3 is made up of 14 amino acids. The CDR3 sequence: CASSYSTSNTEAFF. In DNA form, the CDR3 reads TGTGCCAGCAGTTACTCTACATCGAACACTGAAGCTTTCTTT.